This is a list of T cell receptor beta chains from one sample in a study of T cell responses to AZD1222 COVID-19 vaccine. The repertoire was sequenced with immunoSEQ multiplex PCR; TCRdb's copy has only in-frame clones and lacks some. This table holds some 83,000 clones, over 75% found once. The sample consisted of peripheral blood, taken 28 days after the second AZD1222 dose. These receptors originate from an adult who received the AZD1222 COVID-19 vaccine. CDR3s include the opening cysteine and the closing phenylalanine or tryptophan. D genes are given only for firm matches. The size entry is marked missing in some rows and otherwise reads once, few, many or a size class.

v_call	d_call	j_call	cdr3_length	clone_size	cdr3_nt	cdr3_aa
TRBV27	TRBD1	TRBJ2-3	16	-	TGTGCCAGCAGTTTAATCAGGGGGTCTAGCACAGATACGCAGTATTTT	CASSLIRGSSTDTQYF
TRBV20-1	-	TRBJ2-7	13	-	TGCAGTGCTAGTTTTCCGGGGTCCTACGAGCAGTACTTC	CSASFPGSYEQYF
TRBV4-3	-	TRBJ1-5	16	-	TGCGCCAGCAGCCAAGAACGGGTCTGGGGCAATCAGCCCCAGCATTTT	CASSQERVWGNQPQHF
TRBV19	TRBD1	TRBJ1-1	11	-	TGTGCCAGTAGCGCAGGACAGGGGCCGAATTTT	CASSAGQGPNF
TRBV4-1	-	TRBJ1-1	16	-	TGCGCCAGCAGCCAAGTTTTTGGGGACATGAACACTGAAGCTTTCTTT	CASSQVFGDMNTEAFF
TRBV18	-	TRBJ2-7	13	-	TGTGCCAGCTCACTAGGGACGGCCTACGAGCAGTACTTC	CASSLGTAYEQYF
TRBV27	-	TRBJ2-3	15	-	TGTGCCAGCAGTTTCGTAGGAGCCCCCACAGATACGCAGTATTTT	CASSFVGAPTDTQYF
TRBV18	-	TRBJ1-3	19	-	TGTGCCAGCTCACCACTCGGGGCCGGACAGCGACACTCTGGAAACACCATATATTTT	CASSPLGAGQRHSGNTIYF
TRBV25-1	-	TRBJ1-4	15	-	TGTGCCAGCAGTGAATTAGTGGCAGGGGTTGAAAAACTGTTTTTT	CASSELVAGVEKLFF
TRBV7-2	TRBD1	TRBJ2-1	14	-	TGTGCCAGCAGCTCCCGGGACAGGGGCAATGAGCAGTTCTTC	CASSSRDRGNEQFF
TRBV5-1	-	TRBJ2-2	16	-	TGCGCCAGCAGCTTGATGGGGGGGCGCGTAAGCGGGGAGCTGTTTTTT	CASSLMGGRVSGELFF
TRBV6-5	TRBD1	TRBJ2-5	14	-	TGTGCCAGCAGACCCGGGACAGGGCAAGAGACCCAGTACTTC	CASRPGTGQETQYF
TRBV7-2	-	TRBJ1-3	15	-	TGTGCCAGCAGCTTAGGGGGGGGAACTGGAAACACCATATATTTT	CASSLGGGTGNTIYF
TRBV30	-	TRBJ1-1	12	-	TGTGCCCGAGACTTCATGAACACTGAAGCTTTCTTT	CARDFMNTEAFF
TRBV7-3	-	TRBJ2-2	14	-	TGTGCCAGCAGTGTTACACTGAACACCGGGGAGCTGTTTTTT	CASSVTLNTGELFF
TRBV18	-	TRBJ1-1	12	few	TGTGCCAGCTCACCGGATGTGGCTGAAGCTTTCTTT	CASSPDVAEAFF
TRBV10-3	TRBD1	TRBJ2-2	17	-	TGTGCCATCAGCCCTTCCTTTGGGACAGGGGGCACCGGGGAGCTGTTTTTT	CAISPSFGTGGTGELFF
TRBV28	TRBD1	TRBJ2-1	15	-	TGTGCCAGCAGCCCGTCGACAGGGAGTTTAGTTGAGCAGTTCTTC	CASSPSTGSLVEQFF
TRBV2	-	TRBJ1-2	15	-	TGTGCCAGCAGTGAAGTTCCGGACAGTCGGGGTGGCTACACCTTC	CASSEVPDSRGGYTF
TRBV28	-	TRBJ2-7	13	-	TGTGCCATTATCGGACGGAGCTCCTACGAGCAGTACTTC	CAIIGRSSYEQYF
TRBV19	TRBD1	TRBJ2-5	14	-	TGTGCCAGTAGCACTCCGGGACAGGGGGAGACCCAGTACTTC	CASSTPGQGETQYF
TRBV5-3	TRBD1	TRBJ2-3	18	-	TGTGCCAGAAGCTTGTCCAGGGGACAGGGCGAGTATTCAGATACGCAGTATTTT	CARSLSRGQGEYSDTQYF